The 9 T cell receptor beta chains presented below share a single source sample, sequenced in a study of identical twins. MiXCR was run by TCRdb on the 5' RACE reads, yielding one entry per CDR3 protein. The table records about 700,000 distinct CDR3 sequences, over 8.5% of them present only once. This same sample was also part of a study on yellow fever vaccine responses in identical twins.

Specimen: PBMCs. These receptors originate from a woman aged 18-29 years in good health.

This clonotype was seen a handful of times. The J gene is TRBJ2-7, the V gene TRBV6-1, with D possibly matching TRBD1 (5 bases). CDR1 is MNHNS, CDR2 SASEGT, per germline. The CDR3 has 13 amino acids. Trimming shortened V by 4 bases and J by 2 bases, and 9 bases separated the two germline ends. The CDR3 DNA reads TGTGCCAGCAGTGCCGTGGGGCCCTACGAGCAGTACTTC. Translation gives CASSAVGPYEQYF.

This clonotype was recorded a few times. The V gene is TRBV10-3, the J gene TRBJ2-3, with 8 bases identical to TRBD1. The CDR3 extends over 14 amino acids. The germline V gene encodes CDR1 ENHRY and CDR2 SYGVKD. The V segment lost 2 bases and the J segment 6 bases; nucleotides outside the gene matches: 4. In DNA form, the CDR3 reads TGTGCCATCAGTGAGGTGGACAGGGTGGATACGCAGTATTTT. Translated, it gives CAISEVDRVDTQYF.

This clonotype was observed a few times. The DNA for the CDR3 is TGTGCCAGCAGCCAAGTCAGACTAAACCAAGAGACCCAGTACTTC. Encoded protein: CASSQVRLNQETQYF. This chain connects TRBV3-1 to TRBJ2-5, with D possibly being TRBD2 (5 bases). The CDR3 length is 15 residues. V was clipped by 1 base and J by 0 bases, with 9 bases between them. CDR1 LGHDT and CDR2 YNNKEL come from the germline V gene (reference sequence).

The V and J genes are TRBV7-9 and TRBJ2-3, with D unresolved. This CDR3 is 13 amino acids long. CDR1 and CDR2 from the germline V gene are SEHNR and FQNEAQ (reference sequence). V lost 6 bases and J lost 2, with 9 bases in between. The CDR3 is CASREKPTDTQYF. The DNA for the CDR3 is TGTGCCAGCAGAGAAAAGCCCACAGATACGCAGTATTTT.

The CDR3 sequence: CASSQDVMSNEQFF. CDR3 DNA: TGCGCCAGCAGCCAAGATGTTATGAGTAATGAGCAGTTCTTC. This rearrangement joins TRBV4-3 to TRBJ2-1, with D uncertain. Germline V gene sequence: CDR1 LGHNA, CDR2 YSLEER. The CDR3 is 14 residues long. V dropped 0 bases and J dropped 7 bases, with 10 bases sitting between them.

This chain uses TRBV6-2 or TRBV6-3 with TRBJ2-2; possibly TRBD1 or TRBD2 for D (5 bases each). V was shortened by 8 bases and J by 5 bases, with 12 bases between the two germline ends. The germline V gene has CDR1 MNHEY and CDR2 SVGEGT. The CDR3 spans 13 residues. CDR3 sequence: CASGDRLTGELFF. The CDR3 nucleotides read TGTGCCAGCGGGGACCGCTTAACCGGGGAGCTGTTTTTT.

This clonotype appeared many times. V is TRBV27 and J is TRBJ1-1, with 8 bases lining up with TRBD1. There are 16 residues in the CDR3. Germline V gene lookup returns CDR1 MNHEY and CDR2 SMNVEV (reference sequence). After removal of 4 bases from V and 0 bases from J, the junction contained 7 bases not matched to a gene. Here the CDR3 DNA reads TGTGCCAGCAGTTCCTCACCAGGGGGCTTGAACACTGAAGCTTTCTTT. It yields the protein CASSSSPGGLNTEAFF.

The V gene is TRBV15, the J gene TRBJ2-1; 12 bases are a match to TRBD2. The CDR3 is made up of 17 amino acids. Per the germline V gene, CDR1 is LNHNV and CDR2 is YYDKDF (reference sequence). The junction had 8 bases not matched to a gene; V was cut back by 0 bases and J by 8 bases. CDR3 bases: TGTGCCACCAGCAGAGAAACGGGACTAGCGGGTTGGTATGAGCAGTTCTTC. Translating it yields CATSRETGLAGWYEQFF.

In this sample, this clonotype turned up a few times. The J gene is TRBJ2-3, the V gene TRBV27; D is perhaps TRBD1 (6 bases). Germline V gene data show CDR1 as MNHEY and CDR2 as SMNVEV (reference sequence). The CDR3 sequence is 13 residues long. Trimming left V 1 base short and J 9 bases short, with 11 bases between. The CDR3 here is CASSLLFQGTQYF. The CDR3 DNA reads as TGTGCCAGCAGTTTATTGTTCCAGGGGACGCAGTATTTT.